This is a list of T cell receptor beta chains from one sample in a study of CD8 T cells in Susac syndrome. TCRdb reprocessed the immunoSEQ multiplex PCR reads via MiXCR and lists one record per CDR3 protein. The data show some 300,000 distinct CDR3 sequences, roughly 84% seen once. The sequenced sample was CD8+ T cells from PBMCs. These receptors were collected from a human donor with multiple sclerosis. The CDR3 runs from the conserved cysteine through the conserved F or W. D genes are given only for firm matches. Size values are once, few and many counts, or a class for expanded clones, and some rows have none.

V	D	size	J	DNA	CDR3
TRBV7-9	.	.	TRBJ2-1	TGTGCCAGCAGCCTTGGGAGGGGGTCGGCCTACAATGAGCAGTTCTTC	CASSLGRGSAYNEQFF
TRBV11-2	.	.	TRBJ1-4	TGTGCCAGCAGCTCACCTCGGGGGTATGAGAAACTGTTTTTT	CASSSPRGYEKLFF
TRBV7-9	.	.	TRBJ2-1	TGTGCCAGCAGCTTAATCGGACCCAGGAATGAGCAGTTCTTC	CASSLIGPRNEQFF
TRBV15	.	.	TRBJ1-5	TGTGCCACCAGCAGAGTAGGGAGTAGCAATCAGCCCCAGCATTTT	CATSRVGSSNQPQHF
TRBV27	TRBD2	.	TRBJ2-2	TGTGCCAGCAGTTTGTTACTAGCGGGAGGATCCACCGGGGAGCTGTTTTTT	CASSLLLAGGSTGELFF
TRBV7-9	TRBD1	.	TRBJ1-1	TGTGCCAGCAGCCATGACAGGGGACAAGCTTTCTTT	CASSHDRGQAFF
TRBV20-1	.	.	TRBJ1-3	TGCAGTGCTAGAGCATTGGATAGGGTGAACACCATATATTTT	CSARALDRVNTIYF
TRBV9	.	once	TRBJ2-1	TGTGCCAGCAGCGTATCGACGGGTGAGCAGTTCTTC	CASSVSTGEQFF
TRBV27	TRBD2	.	TRBJ2-1	TGTGCCAGCAGTCTTCTAGCGGGCGTTTACAATGAGCAGTTCTTC	CASSLLAGVYNEQFF
TRBV3-1	.	.	TRBJ1-5	TGTGCCAGCAGCCAAGATAAATTTCAGCCCCAGCATTTT	CASSQDKFQPQHF
TRBV7-2	.	.	TRBJ2-7	TGTGCCAGCAGCTTTTTCACGGGGCCCTACGAGCAGTACTTC	CASSFFTGPYEQYF
TRBV18	.	once	TRBJ1-1	TGTGCCAGCTCAGGGACGGCCACTGAAGCTTTCTTT	CASSGTATEAFF
TRBV12-3/TRBV12-4	.	.	TRBJ2-7	TGTGCCAGCCGAAAATCCTCCCAGGGCGCGAAGGTTGACGAGCAGTACTTC	CASRKSSQGAKVDEQYF
TRBV27	.	.	TRBJ2-7	TGTGCCAGCAGTTTGGAAGGGTCCAAGTGGGAGTACTTC	CASSLEGSKWEYF
TRBV5-6	.	.	TRBJ2-7	TGTGCCAGCAGCTTGTCGCACTTGCCTGAGCAGTACTTC	CASSLSHLPEQYF
TRBV30	TRBD2	.	TRBJ2-1	TGTGCCTGGAGTCTAGCGGGAGGGAAGTACAATGAGCAGTTCTTC	CAWSLAGGKYNEQFF
TRBV5-1	.	.	TRBJ2-7	TGCGCCAGCAGCTTGCGGGGAATCCCCTACGAGCAGTACTTC	CASSLRGIPYEQYF
TRBV28	.	.	TRBJ1-5	TGTGCCAGCAGCACCTTTCTAATCGACACCCGGGGGGATCAGCCCCAGCATTTT	CASSTFLIDTRGDQPQHF
TRBV27	.	.	TRBJ1-5	TGTGCCAGCAGTTTACGGTCAGGCCAACAGCCCCAGCATTTT	CASSLRSGQQPQHF
TRBV6-1	.	.	TRBJ2-5	TGTGCCAGCAGCCGCAGGCGAGGGACATACAAACAAGAGACCCAGTACTTC	CASSRRRGTYKQETQYF
TRBV5-6	.	.	TRBJ2-1	TGTGCCAGCAGCTTTGGTACAATCGGTGAGCAGTTCTTC	CASSFGTIGEQFF
TRBV7-9	TRBD1	.	TRBJ2-7	TGTGCCAGCAGCGCGGACCGGACAGGCACTGCCTACGAGCAGTACTTC	CASSADRTGTAYEQYF
TRBV9	TRBD2	.	TRBJ2-7	TGTGCCAGCAGCAATCCCGGGACTAGCGGGAGGGCCGGGTACGAGCAGTACTTC	CASSNPGTSGRAGYEQYF
TRBV29-1	.	.	TRBJ2-6	TGCAGCGGACTGTTCTCTGGGGCCAACGTCCTGACTTTC	CSGLFSGANVLTF
TRBV4-1	.	.	TRBJ1-4	TGCGCCAGCAGCCTATGGGTAGAGCATGAAAAACTGTTTTTT	CASSLWVEHEKLFF
TRBV14	.	few	TRBJ2-7	TGTGCCAGCAGCTTCGGGCAGGGGAAATCCGAGCAGTACTTC	CASSFGQGKSEQYF
TRBV29-1	TRBD2	.	TRBJ2-7	TGCAGCGTTGAACTCGGGGGGAGCAACGAGCAGTACTTC	CSVELGGSNEQYF
TRBV30	.	.	TRBJ2-7	TGTGCCTGGAGTATTACCTACGAGCAGTACTTC	CAWSITYEQYF
TRBV27	TRBD2	.	TRBJ2-1	TGTGCCAGCAGTCTCCGAAATAGCGGGAGTTCTGGCAATGAGCAGTTCTTC	CASSLRNSGSSGNEQFF
TRBV9	.	.	TRBJ1-5	TGTGCCAGCAGCGCGGCAGACAGCGGAATGAAGCCCCAGCATTTT	CASSAADSGMKPQHF
TRBV19	TRBD2	.	TRBJ2-2	TGTGCCAGTCTTACCGGGACTAAAGACACCGGGGAGCTGTTTTTT	CASLTGTKDTGELFF
TRBV27	TRBD1	.	TRBJ2-1	TGTGCCAGCAGTCGGGTGGGTACAGGGGACAATGAGCAGTTCTTC	CASSRVGTGDNEQFF
TRBV11-2	.	few	TRBJ2-1	TGTGCCAGCAGCTTAGGAGTAGGGTTAGCGGCCTACAATGAGCAGTTCTTC	CASSLGVGLAAYNEQFF
TRBV6-5	.	.	TRBJ2-1	TGTGCCAGCAGTCCGAGGAAGAGCTCCTACAATGAGCAGTTCTTC	CASSPRKSSYNEQFF
TRBV7-9	.	few	TRBJ2-2	TGTGCCAGCAGCTTGTCCAGGGGTCCCGGGGAGCTGTTTTTT	CASSLSRGPGELFF
TRBV16	TRBD1	once	TRBJ2-3	TGTGCCAGCAGCCCCAACAGGGGAAGCACAGATACGCAGTATTTT	CASSPNRGSTDTQYF
TRBV28	TRBD2	.	TRBJ2-1	TGTGCCAGCAGTCCCTTGGTTTTACGGGAGGGCCTAAGTTACAATGAGCAGTTCTTC	CASSPLVLREGLSYNEQFF
TRBV7-3	TRBD2	.	TRBJ2-1	TGTGCCAGCAGCTTACGCGGGAGGGCCGTGGATGAGCAGTTCTTC	CASSLRGRAVDEQFF
TRBV6-5	.	.	TRBJ2-7	TGTGCCAGCAGTTGGGTTAGGTCGGCAGCTGATTTCTACGAGCAGTACTTC	CASSWVRSAADFYEQYF
TRBV20-1	TRBD2	.	TRBJ2-1	TGCAGTGCTAGACCCTTAGCGGGTAGCTCCTACAATGAGCAGTTCTTC	CSARPLAGSSYNEQFF
TRBV30	.	.	TRBJ1-2	TGTGCCTGGAGTGTCCGTCAGGGATTGCGCTATGGCTACACCTTC	CAWSVRQGLRYGYTF
TRBV19	.	once	TRBJ2-7	TGTGCCAGTAGTATAGGACGGGGAGCCTCCTACGAGCAGTACTTC	CASSIGRGASYEQYF
TRBV9	.	.	TRBJ1-2	TGTGCCAGCAGCGTAGCGATCCAGGGATCTGGCTACACCTTC	CASSVAIQGSGYTF
TRBV24-1	.	.	TRBJ2-3	TGTGCCACCCGAGCCGGGACCTATCATAGCACAGATACGCAGTATTTT	CATRAGTYHSTDTQYF
TRBV5-4	.	.	TRBJ1-1	TGTGCCAGCAGCGCGGGGACTGGGGCTGAAGCTTTCTTT	CASSAGTGAEAFF
TRBV29-1	.	.	TRBJ2-3	TGCAGCGGACAAACAGATACGCAGTATTTT	CSGQTDTQYF
TRBV2	TRBD1	.	TRBJ1-2	TGTGCCAGCCCAAGGACAGGGAGGGGTTATGGCTACACCTTC	CASPRTGRGYGYTF
TRBV19	.	.	TRBJ2-1	TGTGCCAGTAGTACCGGGGCCAGCTCCTACAATGAGCAGTTCTTC	CASSTGASSYNEQFF
TRBV7-9	.	.	TRBJ1-2	TGTGCCAGCAGCTTAGTGCAACCCGGCGGCTACACCTTC	CASSLVQPGGYTF
TRBV27	.	.	TRBJ2-1	TGTGCCAGCAGTTCTAGTCCCCAGGGGTTGCAGTTCTTC	CASSSSPQGLQFF
TRBV6-4	.	.	TRBJ2-1	TGTGCCAGCAGTGACGGGCCCAATGAGCAGTTCTTC	CASSDGPNEQFF
TRBV9	.	once	TRBJ2-6	TGTGCCAGCAGCGTAGCCTACAAAAGCTCTGGGGCCAACGTCCTGACTTTC	CASSVAYKSSGANVLTF
TRBV5-5	.	.	TRBJ1-1	TGTGCCAGCCTCTCGAACACTGAAGCTTTCTTT	CASLSNTEAFF